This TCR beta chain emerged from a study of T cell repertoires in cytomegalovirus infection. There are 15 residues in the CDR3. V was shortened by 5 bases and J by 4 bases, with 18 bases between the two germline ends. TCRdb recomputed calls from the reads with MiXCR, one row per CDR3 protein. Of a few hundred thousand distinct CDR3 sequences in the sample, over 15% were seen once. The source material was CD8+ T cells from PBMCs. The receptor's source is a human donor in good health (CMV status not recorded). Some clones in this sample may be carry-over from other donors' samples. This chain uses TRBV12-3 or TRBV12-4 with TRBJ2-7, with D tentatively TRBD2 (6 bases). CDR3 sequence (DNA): TGTGCCAGCAGTCCTTTGGAGGGGTCGGAGTACGAGCAGTACTTC. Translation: CASSPLEGSEYEQYF.